This section outlines one TCR beta chain sequence together with its context. The data originate from a study of T cell changes during pregnancy in multiple sclerosis. TCRdb keeps only in-frame clones here, not all; method: immunoSEQ multiplex PCR. The sample comprises around 40,000 clones, 90% to 95% of which are singletons, and 0.39% rests with the top ten. The CDR3 covers 16 residues. V gave up 4 bases and J gave up 3 bases; unmatched junction bases: 9. Germline CDR1 and CDR2: SGHNT and YYREEE (reference sequence). The sequencing here drew on CD4+ T cells from peripheral blood mononuclear cells, taken in the second trimester of pregnancy. The chain recombines TRBV5-4 with TRBJ2-1; TRBD1 aligns across 8 bases. The TCR was taken from a female donor with multiple sclerosis, enrolled in a pregnancy study. The CDR3 DNA reads as TGTGCCAGCAGCCAACCAGGGGGCTCAGGCTACAATGAGCAGTTCTTC. Translated: CASSQPGGSGYNEQFF.